This is a list of T cell receptor beta chains from one sample in a study of spatial heterogeneity in lung cancer. TCRdb processed the 5' RACE reads anew with MiXCR; each CDR3 protein has one entry. There are some 110,000 distinct CDR3 sequences in the sample; 10% to 15% occur only once, and 16% lies in the top ten. The source was PBMCs, collected at follow-up. Receptors originate from a male donor with early-stage non-small cell lung cancer. The CDR3 runs from the conserved cysteine through the conserved F or W. The listing skips clone size in some rows; elsewhere it reads once, few, many or a size class.

V	length	size	J	CDR3
TRBV6-5	16	.	TRBJ2-7	CASSYRFSTGRYEQYF
TRBV7-9	11	few	TRBJ2-2	CGGGNTGELFF
TRBV5-1	15	many	TRBJ2-5	CASSGTSGGGETQYF
TRBV6-1	15	few	TRBJ2-2	CASSVAGPRTGELFF
TRBV18	17	.	TRBJ2-7	CASSLVFLSGTGKEQYF
TRBV6-2/TRBV6-3	16	few	TRBJ2-3	CASTYGVDASTDTQYF
TRBV9	14	.	TRBJ1-1	CASSGGQVGTEAFF
TRBV7-2	15	few	TRBJ2-2	CASSVRESLTGELFF
TRBV19	15	few	TRBJ2-1	CASSISLVSYNEQFF
TRBV2	17	few	TRBJ1-2	CASSEGFPGGTGHGYTF
TRBV7-8	17	few	TRBJ2-2	CASSFSLDREGAGELFF
TRBV10-3	14	few	TRBJ2-1	CAIHGTGDYNEQFF
TRBV7-3	12	few	TRBJ2-2	CASSSYTGELFF
TRBV2	14	.	TRBJ1-5	CASSEIRSNQPQHF
TRBV29-1	16	many	TRBJ2-1	CSVDASGGTRYNEQFF
TRBV24-1	14	many	TRBJ1-1	CATSDLQVGTEAFF
TRBV7-2	18	many	TRBJ2-7	CASSVSGGLAVSSYEQYF
TRBV4-3	16	many	TRBJ2-7	CASSQERWLASHEQYF
TRBV2	19	many	TRBJ1-5	CASSEALWGTGESNQPQHF
TRBV28	15	many	TRBJ2-3	CASSLGQGRVDTQYF
TRBV5-1	14	.	TRBJ1-3	CASSLGTRWDTIYF
TRBV29-1	14	many	TRBJ1-2	CSVEAGQGFYGYTF
TRBV6-6	14	few	TRBJ2-3	CASNPIGRTDTQYF
TRBV15	12	many	TRBJ1-2	CATSRDNYGYTF
TRBV28	13	many	TRBJ2-3	CASSYGSTDTQYF
TRBV7-9	17	once	TRBJ2-1	CASSLGYGGTSYNEQFF
TRBV20-1	15	many	TRBJ1-1	CSARPGQGRVTEAFF
TRBV29-1	11	many	TRBJ1-1	CSPWTGGEAFF
TRBV20-1	11	many	TRBJ1-2	CSAHNNYGYTF
TRBV7-2	15	few	TRBJ1-5	CASSQMIGGNQPQHF
TRBV11-2	14	few	TRBJ1-1	CASSLNIPNTEAFF
TRBV2	14	few	TRBJ1-1	CASSVDTMNTEAFF
TRBV12-3/TRBV12-4	15	few	TRBJ1-3	CASSSNRGVGNTIYF
TRBV18	14	many	TRBJ1-5	CASSPGNGNQPQHF
TRBV20-1	14	many	TRBJ1-5	CSANVGLVDQPQHF
TRBV21-1	17	.	TRBJ2-7	CASSKGVRDRGNYEQYF
TRBV2	14	few	TRBJ2-3	CASSTSGGADTQYF
TRBV5-1	14	.	TRBJ2-7	CASKGTRGGEEQYF
TRBV20-1	13	many	TRBJ1-4	CSASRFSKEKLFF
TRBV7-9	15	many	TRBJ1-6	CASSLVDRENSPLHF
TRBV18	17	many	TRBJ1-2	CASSPWYDGTKLYGYTF
TRBV2	12	.	TRBJ1-2	CASTGTVYGYTF
TRBV15	12	.	TRBJ1-1	CATSRVDRGPFF
TRBV6-5	13	.	TRBJ1-2	CASKGPLVYGYTF
TRBV6-6	13	many	TRBJ2-3	CASGRAGGDTQYF
TRBV7-2	14	.	TRBJ2-1	CASSLALLTDEQFF